One sample yielded the 16 T cell receptor beta chains listed below, sequenced in a study of T cells in Graves' hyperthyroidism and ophthalmopathy. The source material, RNA transcripts, was used to amplify TCR beta CDR3 regions. RT-PCR in the first round (using the HTBI primer set) targeted the TCR CDR3. From the multiplex PCR reads, TCRdb called clonotypes with MiXCR, one entry per CDR3 protein. Here the sample spans about 600,000 distinct CDR3 sequences, approximately 16% being singletons. The sequenced sample consisted of blood. All receptors come from a woman in her thirties or forties with Graves' ophthalmopathy.

The chain has TRBV6-1 and TRBJ2-7; 7 bases agree with TRBD1. Germline CDR1 MNHNS, CDR2 SASEGT. V dropped 5 bases and J dropped 4; count of bases not matched to a gene: 8. This CDR3 is 14 amino acids long. Here the CDR3 reads CASSWGTEGYEQYF. CDR3 nucleotide sequence: TGTGCCAGCAGTTGGGGGACAGAAGGGTACGAGCAGTACTTC.

This clonotype was detected only a few times. The chain combines TRBV5-1 with TRBJ2-5; no clear D. The V and J ends lost 0 bases and 2 bases respectively, with 8 bases between them. The CDR3 loop spans 14 amino acids. In germline, CDR1 is SGHRS, CDR2 YFSETQ. The DNA for the CDR3 is TGCGCCAGCAGCTTGGAGGGCAGGCAAGAGACCCAGTACTTC. This translates into CASSLEGRQETQYF. Filled out from reference TRBV5-1 and TRBJ2-5, the complete variable domain reads KAGVTQTPRYLIKTRGQQVTLSCSPISGHRSVSWYQQTPGQGLQFLFEYFSETQRNKGNFPGRFSGRQFSNSRSEMNVSTLELGDSALYLCASSLEGRQETQYFGPGTRLLVL.

The chain carries TRBV27 and TRBJ2-1, with D possibly being TRBD1 (7 bases). The germline V and J ends were trimmed by 6 bases and 13 bases, with 16 bases remaining between them. This CDR3 is built from 12 residues. CDR1 is MNHEY, CDR2 SMNVEV, per germline (reference sequence). CDR3 region: CASSLQGGGQFF. The CDR3 coding sequence is TGTGCCAGCAGCCTGCAGGGGGGTGGCCAGTTCTTC.

This clonotype was counted ten times or more. The J gene is TRBJ1-2, the V gene TRBV27; D remains ambiguous. The CDR3 is made up of 17 amino acids. V lost 5 bases and J 3 bases, leaving 22 bases between the germline ends. From germline, CDR1 is MNHEY and CDR2 SMNVEV (reference sequence). Here the CDR3 DNA reads TGTGCCAGCAGTCCCGTCCCCCTGCGAGAGGACCACTATGGCTACACCTTC. Its protein product is CASSPVPLREDHYGYTF.

The sample holds many counts of this clonotype. The gene calls are TRBV5-1 and TRBJ2-3; TRBD2 is a possible D gene (5 bases). Germline CDR1 and CDR2: SGHRS and YFSETQ. Between the trimmed V and J ends, which lost 0 bases and 6 bases, there was a span of 17 bases. CDR3 size: 16 residues. The CDR3, as DNA: TGCGCCAGCAGCTTGGTCTTTGCAGCGGAGGCGGATACGCAGTATTTT. Encoded protein: CASSLVFAAEADTQYF.

The CDR3 loop reads CASSAMTGGNYGYTF. The CDR3 bases are TGTGCCAGCAGTGCAATGACAGGGGGCAACTATGGCTACACCTTC. The chain uses TRBV6-1 and TRBJ1-2, with TRBD1 identical over 10 bases. Losses at the gene ends were 4 bases for V and 2 bases for J; bases not matched to a gene: 4. Germline V gene sequence: CDR1 MNHNS, CDR2 SASEGT. The CDR3 sequence is 15 residues long.

This clonotype has more than one count but fewer than ten. The chain has TRBV7-2 and TRBJ2-2; D not resolved. The V end lost 4 bases, the J end lost 8 bases, and 8 bases lay between the germline ends. The germline gives CDR1 SGHTA, CDR2 FQGNSA. The CDR3 loop spans 12 amino acids. CDR3 sequence (DNA): TGTGCCAGCAGCTCGTTCACAGGGGAGCTGTTTTTT. Translated: CASSSFTGELFF.

Many counts were recorded for this clonotype. The chain recombines TRBV12-3 or TRBV12-4 with TRBJ1-2, with D maybe TRBD1 (6 bases). The CDR3 sequence is 14 residues long. The germline V and J ends were trimmed by 6 bases and 6 bases, with 17 bases remaining between them. The CDR3 region has the DNA TGTGCCAGCAGCCAGGGCAGGGGCTTCCATGGCTACACCTTC. Its protein product is CASSQGRGFHGYTF.

About this clonotype itself: A clone one base away is much larger, so this may be a read error. CDR3 nucleotide sequence: TGTACCACCCGGACAGGAATCACAGATACGCAGTATTTT. Protein: CTTRTGITDTQYF. This chain connects TRBV2 to TRBJ2-3, with TRBD1 identical over 7 bases. The CDR3 consists of 13 residues. Per the germline V gene, CDR1 is SNHLY and CDR2 is FYNNEI.

A word on this clonotype: A much larger clone differs from this one at a single base, so this may be a read error. The chain uses TRBV2 and TRBJ1-1; D uncertain. The CDR3 has 13 residues. The germline gives CDR1 SNHLY, CDR2 FYNNEI. The CDR3, as DNA: TGTGCCAGCGGCGCGGGCAGAGCCACTGGAGCTTTCTTT. Amino acid sequence: CASGAGRATGAFF. The variable domain in full, completed from reference TRBV2 and TRBJ1-1, reads EPEVTQTPSHQVTQMGQEVILRCVPISNHLYFYWYRQILGQKVEFLVSFYNNEISEKSEIFDDQFSVERPDGSNFTLKIRSTKLEDSAMYFCASGAGRATGAFFGQGTRLTVV.

This sequence joins TRBV4-1 and TRBJ1-2, with TRBD1 as a possible D gene (5 bases). The V end lost 5 bases, the J end lost 3 bases, and 16 bases lay between the germline ends. Germline lookup yields CDR1 MGHRA and CDR2 YSYEKL. This CDR3 spans 15 amino acids. DNA for the CDR3: TGCGCCAGCAGCTATGAGGCCGGGGCTGACTATGGCTACACCTTC. It specifies CASSYEAGADYGYTF.

This clonotype was recorded at least ten times. The chain couples TRBV11-2 to TRBJ2-1, with no clear D. Germline lookup yields CDR1 SGHAT and CDR2 FQNNGV. CDR3 length equals 17 residues. Deletions cut 1 base from V and 8 bases from J, with 21 bases between. In nucleotides, the CDR3 is TGTGCCAGCAGCTTAGGTGTGTCAACTACCCTAGGGTATGAGCAGTTCTTC. Translated, it gives CASSLGVSTTLGYEQFF.

Notes on this clonotype: The junction departs from the called germline gene at one end, perhaps through a read error. The chain links TRBV18 to TRBJ1-5, with TRBD1 matching 12 bases. Germline assignment: CDR1 KGHSH and CDR2 LQKENI. This CDR3 has 16 amino acids. This CDR3 reads CASSPPGQGAYQLQHF. In nucleotides, the CDR3 is TGTGCCAGCTCCCCACCGGGACAGGGGGCTTATCAGCTCCAGCATTTT. Supplemented by reference TRBV18 and TRBJ1-5, the full variable domain reads NAGVMQNPRHLVRRRGQEARLRCSPMKGHSHVYWYRQLPEEGLKFMVYLQKENIIDESGMPKERFSAEFPKEGPSILRIQQVVRGDSAAYFCASSPPGQGAYQLQHFGDGTRLSIL.

Only a few counts were recorded for this clonotype. CDR3 in amino acids: CASGLTYTGELFF. CDR3 nucleotides: TGTGCCAGCGGCCTGACTTACACCGGGGAGCTGTTTTTT. The chain combines TRBV2 with TRBJ2-2; D is uncertain. V was pared by 8 bases and J by 3 bases, with 10 bases between. CDR3 size: 13 residues. Germline V gene sequence: CDR1 SNHLY, CDR2 FYNNEI.

The chain combines TRBV7-2 with TRBJ2-7, with D perhaps TRBD1 (5 bases). V gave up 0 bases and J gave up 3 bases, with 9 bases separating them. Germline V gene lookup returns CDR1 SGHTA and CDR2 FQGNSA. This CDR3 has 14 amino acids. Here the CDR3 DNA reads TGTGCCAGCAGCTTAGCCAGGGCAAGCTACGAGCAGTACTTC. Its translation is CASSLARASYEQYF.

This clonotype showed up many times. The chain employs TRBV12-3 or TRBV12-4 and TRBJ2-1; D is unclear. The CDR3 runs to 17 residues. The germline V and J ends were trimmed by 5 bases and 4 bases, with 21 bases remaining between them. In nucleotides, the CDR3 is TGTGCCAGCAGTCCCTCTCGGCGCTTGCTGAAGTACAATGAGCAGTTCTTC. As protein: CASSPSRRLLKYNEQFF.